The rows below give T cell receptor beta chains drawn from one sample of a study of T cells in Graves' hyperthyroidism and ophthalmopathy. TCRdb re-called the multiplex PCR reads through MiXCR, storing one row per CDR3 protein. The table lists about 420,000 distinct CDR3 sequences, 15% to 19% of them singletons. The sample comprised blood. These TCRs come from a woman younger than 30 with Graves' hyperthyroidism. Both conserved end residues are part of each CDR3. The D gene is left open where the match is weak. Not all rows give a size; the values are once, few, many and, for expanded clones, a class.

>NA|TRBV5-1|few|15|TRBJ1-5
CASSLTGAEGQPQHF
TGCGCCAGCAGCTTGACGGGGGCCGAGGGTCAGCCCCAGCATTTT
>TRBD2|TRBV25-1|NA|14|TRBJ2-3
CASSLAGAWYTQYF
TGTGCCAGCAGTTTAGCGGGAGCTTGGTATACGCAGTATTTT
>TRBD2|TRBV6-2/TRBV6-3|few|16|TRBJ2-1
CASSYKRRGGYNEQFF
TGTGCCAGCAGTTATAAGAGGCGGGGGGGCTACAATGAGCAGTTCTTC
>NA|TRBV19|NA|15|TRBJ2-1
CASSPGNPDYNEQFF
TGTGCCAGTAGTCCGGGGAACCCCGACTACAATGAGCAGTTCTTC
>NA|TRBV20-1|many|14|TRBJ2-1
CSARWGSAYNEQFF
TGCAGTGCTAGATGGGGGAGCGCCTACAATGAGCAGTTCTTC
>TRBD1|TRBV14|NA|14|TRBJ1-2
CASSPPDRGGGYTF
TGTGCCAGCAGCCCCCCGGACAGGGGAGGGGGCTACACCTTC
>NA|TRBV3-1|NA|18|TRBJ2-3
CASSQETNQVGNTDTQYF
TGTGCCAGCAGCCAAGAAACTAACCAGGTCGGAAACACAGATACGCAGTATTTT
>NA|TRBV12-3/TRBV12-4|few|14|TRBJ1-2
CASSFRTGRNGYTF
TGTGCCAGCAGTTTTCGCACAGGCCGAAATGGCTACACCTTC
>TRBD1|TRBV20-1|many|15|TRBJ2-4
CSARDPTGSQNIQYF
TGCAGTGCTAGAGATCCGACAGGGAGCCAAAACATTCAGTACTTC
>TRBD2|TRBV2|NA|14|TRBJ2-5
CASKKREGQETQYF
TGTGCCAGCAAGAAGCGGGAGGGCCAAGAGACCCAGTACTTC
>NA|TRBV7-2|few|14|TRBJ1-2
CASSLMAAEYGYTF
TGTGCCAGCAGCTTGATGGCGGCGGAATATGGCTACACCTTC
>NA|TRBV2|NA|13|TRBJ2-5
CASQSRGPETQYF
TGTGCCAGCCAAAGTCGGGGTCCAGAGACCCAGTACTTC
>NA|TRBV2|many|13|TRBJ2-1
CASKGDQGNEQFF
TGTGCCAGCAAGGGAGATCAGGGAAATGAGCAGTTCTTC
>TRBD2|TRBV2|many|16|TRBJ2-3
CASGRTSGRFGDTQYF
TGTGCCAGCGGACGGACTAGCGGGAGATTCGGAGATACGCAGTATTTT
>NA|TRBV7-9|NA|14|TRBJ1-6
CASSFAGLNSPLHF
TGTGCCAGCAGCTTTGCAGGGTTGAATTCACCCCTCCACTTT
>NA|TRBV20-1|few|12|TRBJ1-1
CSARGRNTEAFF
TGCAGTGCTAGAGGTCGCAACACTGAAGCTTTCTTT
>NA|TRBV5-1|many|14|TRBJ2-5
CASSSRQNTETQYF
TGCGCCAGCAGCTCTAGGCAGAATACAGAGACCCAGTACTTC
>NA|TRBV7-2|few|14|TRBJ2-7
CASSLDEGSYEQYF
TGTGCCAGCAGCTTAGATGAGGGGTCCTACGAGCAGTACTTC
>TRBD2|TRBV7-2|NA|15|TRBJ2-1
CASSARTSGYNEQFF
TGTGCCAGCAGCGCCCGGACTAGCGGGTACAATGAGCAGTTCTTC
>TRBD2|TRBV19|few|14|TRBJ2-1
CASKTTSGRIEQFF
TGTGCCAGTAAGACGACTAGCGGGAGGATTGAGCAGTTCTTC
>NA|TRBV20-1|many|12|TRBJ2-4
CSARTAKNIQYF
TGCAGTGCTAGGACAGCCAAAAACATTCAGTACTTC
>NA|TRBV2|many|15|TRBJ1-5
CASTPGREGNQPQHF
TGTGCCAGCACCCCTGGCAGGGAGGGGAATCAGCCCCAGCATTTT
>TRBD2|TRBV6-2/TRBV6-3|NA|16|TRBJ2-1
CASTLLAGAFSNEQFF
TGTGCCAGCACCCTACTAGCGGGAGCGTTCAGCAATGAGCAGTTCTTC
>NA|TRBV20-1|NA|12|TRBJ2-1
CSAPPDWGEQFF
TGCAGTGCTCCCCCTGATTGGGGCGAGCAGTTCTTC
>NA|TRBV7-8|many|14|TRBJ2-2
CASSLRQGTGELFF
TGTGCCAGCAGCTTAAGGCAGGGTACCGGGGAGCTGTTTTTT
>NA|TRBV6-1|many|14|TRBJ1-5
CASSSKGSGQPQHF
TGTGCCAGCAGTTCCAAGGGAAGTGGTCAGCCCCAGCATTTT
>NA|TRBV7-7|NA|11|TRBJ2-7
CERGVPYEQYF
TGTGAACGAGGTGTCCCCTACGAGCAGTACTTC
>NA|TRBV5-1|few|14|TRBJ1-2
CASSLGERNYGYTF
TGCGCCAGCAGCTTGGGGGAGAGGAACTATGGCTACACCTTC
>NA|TRBV5-1|many|15|TRBJ1-6
CASSSQDSTDSPLHF
TGCGCCAGCAGCTCGCAAGACTCCACGGATTCACCCCTCCACTTT
>TRBD2|TRBV12-3/TRBV12-4|many|15|TRBJ2-7
CASSLLAGVLGEQYF
TGTGCCAGCAGTTTGTTAGCGGGAGTTTTGGGCGAGCAGTACTTC
>NA|TRBV2|many|16|TRBJ2-3
CASSHPGETSTDTQYF
TGTGCCAGCAGTCATCCGGGGGAGACTAGCACAGATACGCAGTATTTT
>TRBD1|TRBV27|NA|15|TRBJ1-2
CASSLRAGGDHGYTF
TGTGCCAGCAGTTTAAGGGCAGGGGGCGATCATGGCTACACCTTC
>NA|TRBV29-1|many|11|TRBJ1-2
CSVDLNYGYTF
TGCAGCGTCGATCTTAACTATGGCTACACCTTC
>TRBD2|TRBV9|many|15|TRBJ2-1
CAGTDGGGAYNEQFF
TGTGCCGGGACTGATGGGGGGGGTGCCTACAATGAGCAGTTCTTC
>TRBD1|TRBV9|NA|10|TRBJ1-2
CAKTGVGYTF
TGTGCGAAAACAGGGGTTGGCTACACCTTC
>NA|TRBV5-1|few|16|TRBJ1-3
CASSSGPGTGGNTIYF
TGCGCCAGCAGCTCTGGACCGGGTACAGGTGGAAACACCATATATTTT
>NA|TRBV28|many|14|TRBJ2-7
CASSFSPRTYEQYF
TGTGCCAGCAGTTTCAGCCCCCGTACCTACGAGCAGTACTTC
>TRBD2|TRBV4-1|NA|17|TRBJ2-3
CASSQDGTSGGTDTQYF
TGCGCCAGCAGCCAAGACGGCACTAGCGGGGGCACAGATACGCAGTATTTT
>TRBD2|TRBV27|many|15|TRBJ2-7
CASSFFASGISEQYF
TGTGCCAGCAGTTTCTTTGCCAGCGGGATTAGCGAGCAGTACTTC
>TRBD1|TRBV6-2/TRBV6-3|NA|15|TRBJ2-7
CASSYSDRGTYEQYF
TGTGCCAGCAGTTACTCCGACAGGGGAACCTACGAGCAGTACTTC
>NA|TRBV7-2|many|16|TRBJ1-3
CASSSGFMGSGNTIYF
TGTGCCAGCAGCTCAGGGTTCATGGGCTCTGGAAACACCATATATTTT
>TRBD2|TRBV11-1|NA|15|TRBJ2-7
CASSLSGTSAAKQYF
TGTGCCAGCAGTTTATCCGGGACTAGCGCGGCCAAGCAGTACTTC
>TRBD2|TRBV4-1|NA|18|TRBJ2-1
CASSQESGLAGLYNEQFF
TGCGCCAGCAGCCAAGAATCAGGACTAGCGGGACTCTACAATGAGCAGTTCTTC
>NA|TRBV6-5|NA|15|TRBJ2-7
CASSYSGEPYNEQYF
TGTGCCAGCAGTTACTCGGGGGAGCCCTACAATGAGCAGTACTTC
>NA|TRBV5-6|few|11|TRBJ2-1
CASSSGVRQFF
TGTGCCAGCAGCTCAGGTGTCAGGCAGTTCTTC
>TRBD2|TRBV15|many|15|TRBJ2-5
CATSRGPSGQETQYF
TGTGCCACCAGCAGAGGCCCTAGCGGCCAAGAGACCCAGTACTTC
>NA|TRBV6-2/TRBV6-3|many|15|TRBJ2-6
CASSLQASGANVLTF
TGTGCCAGCAGCCTTCAGGCGAGTGGGGCCAACGTCCTGACTTTC
>TRBD2|TRBV4-1|NA|16|TRBJ2-7
CASSQSGLAGNYEQYF
TGCGCCAGCAGCCAATCAGGACTAGCGGGAAACTACGAGCAGTACTTC
>TRBD1|TRBV7-2|NA|15|TRBJ2-7
CASSVPGQGANEQYF
TGTGCCAGCAGCGTACCGGGACAGGGGGCTAACGAGCAGTACTTC